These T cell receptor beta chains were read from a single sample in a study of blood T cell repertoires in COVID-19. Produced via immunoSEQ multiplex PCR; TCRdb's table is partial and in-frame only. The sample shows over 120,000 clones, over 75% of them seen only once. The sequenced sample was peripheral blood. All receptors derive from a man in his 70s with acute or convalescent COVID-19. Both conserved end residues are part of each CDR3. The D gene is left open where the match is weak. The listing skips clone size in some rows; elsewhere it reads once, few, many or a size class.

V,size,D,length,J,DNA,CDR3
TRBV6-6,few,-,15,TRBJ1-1,TGTGCCAGCAGACTATCTGGACAGACGAACACTGAAGCTTTCTTT,CASRLSGQTNTEAFF
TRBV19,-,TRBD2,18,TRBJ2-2,TGTGCCGCCTCAGGGGGAGGACTAGCGGGAGGGAGGACCGGGGAGCTGTTTTTT,CAASGGGLAGGRTGELFF
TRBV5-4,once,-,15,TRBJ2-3,TGTGCCAGCAGCCCTGGCAGGACTAGCACAGATACGCAGTATTTT,CASSPGRTSTDTQYF
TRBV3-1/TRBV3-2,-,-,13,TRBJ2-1,TGTGCCAGCAGCCGGCAAGGACTTGGTGAGCAGTTCTTC,CASSRQGLGEQFF
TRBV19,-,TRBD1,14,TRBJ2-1,TGTGCCAGTGCCGGACAGGGGGCGTACAATGAGCAGTTCTTC,CASAGQGAYNEQFF
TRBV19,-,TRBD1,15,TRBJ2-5,TGTGCCAGTAGCCCGACAGGGGTCCACTTAGAGACCCAGTACTTC,CASSPTGVHLETQYF
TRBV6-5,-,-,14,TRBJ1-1,TGTGCCAGCAGTCGCGCGAGGGCGGACACTGAAGCTTTCTTT,CASSRARADTEAFF
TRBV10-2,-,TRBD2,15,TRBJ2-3,TGCGCCAGCACCTTCGGGGTTAGCGGGACGGATACGCAGTATTTT,CASTFGVSGTDTQYF
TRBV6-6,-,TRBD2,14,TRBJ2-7,TGTGCCAGCCAGACTAGCGGAAACTCCTACGAGCAGTACTTC,CASQTSGNSYEQYF
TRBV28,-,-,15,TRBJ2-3,TGTGCCAGCACTGGGGCCCCCCCGATGGCAGATACGCAGTATTTT,CASTGAPPMADTQYF
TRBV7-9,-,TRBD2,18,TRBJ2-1,TGTGCCAGCAGCCCCTCAGCGGGAGGGGGTAAATCGTTTGGTGAGCAGTTCTTC,CASSPSAGGGKSFGEQFF
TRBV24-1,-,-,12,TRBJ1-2,TGTGCCACCAGTGATCAGGGATTTGGCTACACCTTC,CATSDQGFGYTF
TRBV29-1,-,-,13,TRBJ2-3,TGCAGCGTTGCTCGGCGGGAAGGAGATACGCAGTATTTT,CSVARREGDTQYF
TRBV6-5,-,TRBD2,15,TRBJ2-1,TGTGCCAGCAGACCTGGAGCGGGGGGGTACAATGAGCAGTTCTTC,CASRPGAGGYNEQFF
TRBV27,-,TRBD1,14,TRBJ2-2,TGTGCCAGCGGCCCTCGACAGGGACCCGGGGAGCTGTTTTTT,CASGPRQGPGELFF
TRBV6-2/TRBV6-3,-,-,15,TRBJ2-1,TGTGCCAGCAGTTACTCGAATCCAGGGGTGGATGAGCAGTTCTTC,CASSYSNPGVDEQFF
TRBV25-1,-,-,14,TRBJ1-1,TGTGCCAGCAGTGAGTCCCAGGGAAGGACTGAAGCTTTCTTT,CASSESQGRTEAFF
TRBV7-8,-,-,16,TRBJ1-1,TGTGCCAGCAGCGACGCAGGGGCCGTCGCGAACACTGAAGCTTTCTTT,CASSDAGAVANTEAFF
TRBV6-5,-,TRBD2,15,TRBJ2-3,TGTGCCAGCAGTTTGGATAGCGGGAGCACAGATACGCAGTATTTT,CASSLDSGSTDTQYF
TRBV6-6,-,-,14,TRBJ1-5,TGTGCCAGCAGTTACGGAGGCCCTCGCCAGCCCCAGCATTTT,CASSYGGPRQPQHF
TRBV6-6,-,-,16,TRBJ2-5,TGTGCCAGCAGTTACTCGTCAGGGGCGACCAAAGAGACCCAGTACTTC,CASSYSSGATKETQYF
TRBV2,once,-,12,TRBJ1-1,TGTGCCAGCAGTGGACTTAACACTGAAGCTTTCTTT,CASSGLNTEAFF
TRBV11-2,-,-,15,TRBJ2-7,TGTGCCAGCAGCCTCGGGACTTTTTCCTCCTACGAGCAGTACTTC,CASSLGTFSSYEQYF
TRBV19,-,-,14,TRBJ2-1,TGTGCCAGTGGGGGGGCGCTGGTCTACAATGAGCAGTTCTTC,CASGGALVYNEQFF
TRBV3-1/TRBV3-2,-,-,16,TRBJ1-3,TGTGCCAGCAGCCAAGAGGCTAGGGGCTATGGAAACACCATATATTTT,CASSQEARGYGNTIYF
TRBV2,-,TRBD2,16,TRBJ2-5,TGTGCCAGCAGTGGCGGACTAGCGGGGGGAGGCGAGACCCAGTACTTC,CASSGGLAGGGETQYF
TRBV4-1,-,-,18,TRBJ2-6,TGCGCCAGCAGCCGAACCGGGACACTAAGCTCTGGGGCCAACGTCCTGACTTTC,CASSRTGTLSSGANVLTF
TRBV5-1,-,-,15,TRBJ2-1,TGCGCCAGCAGCTTACAGGGACCAGAATACAATGAGCAGTTCTTC,CASSLQGPEYNEQFF
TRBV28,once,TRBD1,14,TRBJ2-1,TGTGCCAGCGGCGCCGGGACAGGGGTGAATGAGCAGTTCTTC,CASGAGTGVNEQFF
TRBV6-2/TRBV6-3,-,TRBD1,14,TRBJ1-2,TGTGCCAGCAGTTCCGGACAGGGATTGGGTGGCTACACCTTC,CASSSGQGLGGYTF
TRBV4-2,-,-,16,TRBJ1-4,TGTGCCAGCAGCAAGGGGATGGGTCCTATTAATGAAAAACTGTTTTTT,CASSKGMGPINEKLFF
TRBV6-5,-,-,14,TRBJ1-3,TGTGCCGCCATCTTCTCCGGGTCTGGAAACACCATATATTTT,CAAIFSGSGNTIYF
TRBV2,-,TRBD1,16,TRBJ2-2,TGTGCCAGCTCCAGGACAGGGCAAGACAACACCGGGGAGCTGTTTTTT,CASSRTGQDNTGELFF
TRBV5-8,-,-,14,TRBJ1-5,TGTGCCAGCAGCCTAGACAGAAGTTATCAGCCCCAGCATTTT,CASSLDRSYQPQHF
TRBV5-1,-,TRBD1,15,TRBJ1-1,TGCGCCAGCAGCCCCGGCCAGGGGGGCTGGACTGAAGCTTTCTTT,CASSPGQGGWTEAFF
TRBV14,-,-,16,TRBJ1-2,TGTGCCAGCAGCCCAGGCATGCAGGGAGGGAACTATGGCTACACCTTC,CASSPGMQGGNYGYTF
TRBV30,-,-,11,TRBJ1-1,TGTGCCTGGAGACACAGGACTGAAGCTTTCTTT,CAWRHRTEAFF
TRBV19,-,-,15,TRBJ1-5,TGTGCCAGTAGTATCTGGCAGAGGCGGTATCAGCCCCAGCATTTT,CASSIWQRRYQPQHF
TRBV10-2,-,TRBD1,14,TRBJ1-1,TGCGCCAGCAGTGACAAGACAGGGTGGACTGAAGCTTTCTTT,CASSDKTGWTEAFF
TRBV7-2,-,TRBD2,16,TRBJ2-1,TGTGCCAGCAGCTTCTTAGGACTAGCGGGGTACAATGAGCAGTTCTTC,CASSFLGLAGYNEQFF
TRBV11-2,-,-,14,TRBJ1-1,TGTGCCAGCAGCTTGGGGGGGTATAGCACTGAAGCTTTCTTT,CASSLGGYSTEAFF
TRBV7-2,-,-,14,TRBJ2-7,TGTGCCAGCAGCTTAGCGGGGGGTGGCTACGAGCAGTACTTC,CASSLAGGGYEQYF
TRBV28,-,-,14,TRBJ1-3,TGTGCCAGCAGTTTCCGTTACTCTGGAAACACCATATATTTT,CASSFRYSGNTIYF
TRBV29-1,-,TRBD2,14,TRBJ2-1,TGCAGCGTTCGCGGGGGGTCTGCCTACAATGAGCAGTTCTTC,CSVRGGSAYNEQFF
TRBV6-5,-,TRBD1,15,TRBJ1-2,TGTGCCAGCTCCTTAGGGACAGGGGAGGGCTATGGCTACACCTTC,CASSLGTGEGYGYTF
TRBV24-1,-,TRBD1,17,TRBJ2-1,TGTGCCACCAGTGATTTGCGACAGGGAGCGGTCACAAATGAGCAGTTCTTC,CATSDLRQGAVTNEQFF
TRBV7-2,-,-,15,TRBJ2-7,TGTGCCAGCAGGTCCGGGACATCACTCGGGAACGAGCAGTACTTC,CASRSGTSLGNEQYF
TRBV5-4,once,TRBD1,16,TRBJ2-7,TGTGCCAGCAGCGCGACAGGGGAGTGGGACCCTATCGAGCAGTACTTC,CASSATGEWDPIEQYF
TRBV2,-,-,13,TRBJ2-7,TGTGCCAGCACGCAGAGGAGGGGCGACGAGCAGTACTTC,CASTQRRGDEQYF
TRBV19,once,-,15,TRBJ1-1,TGTGCCAGTAGTAGACCGGGTTCCATGAACACTGAAGCTTTCTTT,CASSRPGSMNTEAFF
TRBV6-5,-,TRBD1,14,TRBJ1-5,TGTGCCAGCAGACGGACAGGGGGCAATCAGCCCCAGCATTTT,CASRRTGGNQPQHF
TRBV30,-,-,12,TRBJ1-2,TGTGCCTGGGCGGGGGGGAACTATGGCTACACCTTC,CAWAGGNYGYTF
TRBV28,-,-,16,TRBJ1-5,TGTGCCAGCAGTTTAGCGTTCCCGTCGGGCAATCAGCCCCAGCATTTT,CASSLAFPSGNQPQHF